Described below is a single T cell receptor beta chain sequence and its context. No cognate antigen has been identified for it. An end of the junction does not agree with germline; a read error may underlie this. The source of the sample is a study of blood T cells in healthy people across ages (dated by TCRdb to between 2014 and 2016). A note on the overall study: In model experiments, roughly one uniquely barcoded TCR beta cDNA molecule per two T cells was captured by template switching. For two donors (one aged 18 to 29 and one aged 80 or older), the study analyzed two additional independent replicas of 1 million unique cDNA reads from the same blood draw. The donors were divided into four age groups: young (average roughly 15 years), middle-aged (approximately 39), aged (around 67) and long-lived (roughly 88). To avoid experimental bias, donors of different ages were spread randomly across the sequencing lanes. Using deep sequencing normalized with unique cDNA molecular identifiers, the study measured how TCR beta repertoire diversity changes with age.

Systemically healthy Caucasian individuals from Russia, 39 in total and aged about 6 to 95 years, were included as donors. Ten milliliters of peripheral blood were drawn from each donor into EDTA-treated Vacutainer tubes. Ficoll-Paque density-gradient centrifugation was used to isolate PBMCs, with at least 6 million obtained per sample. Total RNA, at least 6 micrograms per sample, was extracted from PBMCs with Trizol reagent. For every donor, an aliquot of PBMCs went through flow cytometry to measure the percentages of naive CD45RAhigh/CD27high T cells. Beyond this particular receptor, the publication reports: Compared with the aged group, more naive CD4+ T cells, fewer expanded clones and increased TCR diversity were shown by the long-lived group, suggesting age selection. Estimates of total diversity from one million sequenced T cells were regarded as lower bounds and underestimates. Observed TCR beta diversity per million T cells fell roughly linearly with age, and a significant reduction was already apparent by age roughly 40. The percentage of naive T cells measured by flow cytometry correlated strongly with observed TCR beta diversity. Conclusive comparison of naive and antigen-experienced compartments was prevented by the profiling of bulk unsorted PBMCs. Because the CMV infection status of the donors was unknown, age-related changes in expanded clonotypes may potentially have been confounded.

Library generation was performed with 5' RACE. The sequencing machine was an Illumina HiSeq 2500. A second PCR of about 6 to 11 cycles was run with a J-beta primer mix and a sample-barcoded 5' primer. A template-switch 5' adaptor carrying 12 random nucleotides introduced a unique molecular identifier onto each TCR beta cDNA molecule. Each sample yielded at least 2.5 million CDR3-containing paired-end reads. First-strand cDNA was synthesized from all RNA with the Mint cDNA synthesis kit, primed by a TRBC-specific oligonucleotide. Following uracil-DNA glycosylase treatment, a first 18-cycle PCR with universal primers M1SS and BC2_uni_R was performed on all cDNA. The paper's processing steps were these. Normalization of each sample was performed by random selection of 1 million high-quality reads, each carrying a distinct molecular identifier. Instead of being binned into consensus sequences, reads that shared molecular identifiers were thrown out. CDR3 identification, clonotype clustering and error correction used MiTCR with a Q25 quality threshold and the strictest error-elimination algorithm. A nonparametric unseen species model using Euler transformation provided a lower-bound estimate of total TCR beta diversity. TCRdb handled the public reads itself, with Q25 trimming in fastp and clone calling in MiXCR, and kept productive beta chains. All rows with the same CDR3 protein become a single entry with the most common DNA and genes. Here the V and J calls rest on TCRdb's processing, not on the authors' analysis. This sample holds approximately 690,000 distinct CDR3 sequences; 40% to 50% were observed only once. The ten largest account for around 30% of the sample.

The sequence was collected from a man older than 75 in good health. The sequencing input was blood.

The base sequence is TGTGCCAGCAGTTTAGGCGTAGGGCCCGCAACTAATGAAAAACTGTTTTTT. The resulting protein is CASSLGVGPATNEKLFF. The rearranged chain carries TRBV7-8 and TRBJ1-4, with no reliable assignment of the D segment. The CDR3, cysteine through phenylalanine, is 17 amino acids long. The only DNA kept is the CDR3, 51 bases in frame from the first base. According to the germline V gene, CDR1 reads SGHVS and CDR2 reads FQNEAQ.